What follows describes a single TCR beta chain. In the original analysis: Estimates of nucleated cell counts were drawn from the amplification of reference gene primers. Profiling relied on immunoSEQ multiplex PCR, and the TCRdb table lists in-frame clones only, not all of them. The V and J calls and the clone size are those of that table, but D and trimming were determined from the DNA. The sample has approximately 250,000 clones, 80% to 90% seen once; the top ten hold around 2.2%. These data originate in a study of blood T cell repertoires in COVID-19. Study details: Samples came from the United States, Italy and Spain, spanning acute and convalescent COVID-19. Sample material is recorded as cDNA or gDNA derived from T cells, B-cell-depleted T cells, or PBMCs.

Germline V CDR1 and CDR2: MNHEY, SVGAGI. The CDR3 spans 15 residues. Deletions cut 6 bases from V and 1 base from J, with 14 bases between. Sequencing used peripheral blood. The receptor comes from a man in his thirties or forties who had recovered from COVID-19. The J gene is TRBJ2-3, the V gene TRBV6-5, with D tentatively TRBD2 (6 bases). The CDR3 spells CASSPTRVGTDTQYF. The CDR3 DNA sequence: TGTGCCAGCAGCCCGACTAGAGTTGGCACAGATACGCAGTATTTT.